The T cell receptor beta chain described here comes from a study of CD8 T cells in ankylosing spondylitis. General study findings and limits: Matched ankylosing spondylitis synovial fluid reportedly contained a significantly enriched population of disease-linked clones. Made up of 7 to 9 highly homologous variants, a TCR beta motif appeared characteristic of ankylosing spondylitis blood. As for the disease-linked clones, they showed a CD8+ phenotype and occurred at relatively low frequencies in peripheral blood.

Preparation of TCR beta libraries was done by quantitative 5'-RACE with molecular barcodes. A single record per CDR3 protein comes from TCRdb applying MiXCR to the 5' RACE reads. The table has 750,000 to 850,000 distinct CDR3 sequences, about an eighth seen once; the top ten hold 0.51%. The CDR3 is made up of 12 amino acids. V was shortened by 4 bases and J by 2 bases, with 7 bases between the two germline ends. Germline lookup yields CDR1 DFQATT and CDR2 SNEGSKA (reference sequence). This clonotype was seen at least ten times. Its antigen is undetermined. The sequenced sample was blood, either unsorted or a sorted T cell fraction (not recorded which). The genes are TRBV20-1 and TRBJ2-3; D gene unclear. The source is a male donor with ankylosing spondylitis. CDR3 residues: CSATTSTDTQYF. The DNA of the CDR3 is TGCAGTGCTACTACCTCCACAGATACGCAGTATTTT.